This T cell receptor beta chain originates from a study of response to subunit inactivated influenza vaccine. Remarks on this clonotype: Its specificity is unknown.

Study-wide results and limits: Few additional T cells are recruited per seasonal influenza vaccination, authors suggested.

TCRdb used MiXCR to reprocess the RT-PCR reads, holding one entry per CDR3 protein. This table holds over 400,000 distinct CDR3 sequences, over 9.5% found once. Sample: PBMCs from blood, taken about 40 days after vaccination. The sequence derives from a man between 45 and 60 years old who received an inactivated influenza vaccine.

In DNA, the CDR3 is TGTGCCAGCAGCTTAGTTGGTCGGGACGGAGGTAACGAGCAGTACTTC. Translation: CASSLVGRDGGNEQYF. The chain uses TRBV7-2 and TRBJ2-7; D assignment may be TRBD1 or TRBD2 (5 bases each). V was pared by 1 base and J by 5 bases, with 18 bases between. This CDR3 comprises 16 residues. Germline CDR1 reads SGHTA; CDR2 reads FQGNSA.